A single sample is the source of the 8 T cell receptor beta chains below, sequenced in a study of T cells in Graves' hyperthyroidism and ophthalmopathy (dated by TCRdb to the late 2010s). Library preparation was by multiplex PCR. Sequencing instrument: Illumina HiSeq 2000. The TCR beta CDR3 regions were amplified from RNA transcripts. For the first round of RT-PCR on the TCR CDR3, the HTBI primer set was used together with the Qiagen OneStep RT-PCR kit. TCRdb trimmed the raw reads at Q25, called clones with MiXCR and kept productive beta chains. CDR3 protein sequences are deduplicated, and each keeps its most common genes and DNA. A total of about 400,000 distinct CDR3 sequences appear in this sample, 13% to 15% of them only once. In total, the top ten clones hold roughly a fifth of the sample. Sequencing was done on a sample of blood. Source of these receptors: a woman aged 25 to 45 with Graves' ophthalmopathy.

This chain's CDR3 is CASTPGDVAFF. In DNA, the CDR3 is TGTGCCAGCACCCCGGGGGACGTAGCTTTCTTT. The V and J genes are TRBV25-1 and TRBJ1-1, with TRBD1 as a possible D gene (5 bases). Trimming left V 7 bases short and J 10 bases short, with 13 bases between. This CDR3 has 11 residues. Germline CDR1 reads MGHDK; CDR2 reads SYGVNS.

This clonotype came up many times. The chain recombines TRBV3-1 with TRBJ2-3; 7 nucleotides align to TRBD2. CDR3 length equals 15 residues. V lost 2 bases and J lost 3; bases outside the gene matches: 5. Per germline, CDR1 LGHDT and CDR2 YNNKEL (reference sequence). CDR3 DNA sequence: TGTGCCAGCAGCCAATTAGCGGGCGGGACAGATACGCAGTATTTT. Translated, it gives CASSQLAGGTDTQYF.

This clonotype came up many times. This rearrangement joins TRBV12-3 or TRBV12-4 to TRBJ2-1; 7 bases agree with TRBD1. The CDR3 consists of 13 residues. V lost 6 bases and J lost 6; bases outside the gene matches: 5. CDR3 DNA: TGTGCCAGCAGCTGGGACAGACCCAATGAGCAGTTCTTC. This encodes CASSWDRPNEQFF.

The genes are TRBV10-1 and TRBJ1-1, with a possible D match to TRBD1 (6 bases). CDR1 is WNHNN, CDR2 SYGVQD, per germline (reference sequence). Trimming took 3 bases from V and 1 from J, leaving 9 bases between them. The CDR3 has 14 residues. The CDR3 nucleotides are TGCGCCAGCAGTGAACAGGGAAAGAACACTGAAGCTTTCTTT. It encodes CASSEQGKNTEAFF.

This chain uses TRBV20-1 with TRBJ2-7; 7 nucleotides align to TRBD1. This CDR3 has 15 amino acids. Germline CDR1 is DFQATT and CDR2 is SNEGSKA (reference sequence). Unmatched junction bases numbered 14, after V lost 3 bases and J lost 6 bases. The CDR3 nucleotides read TGCAGTGCTAGGGAAAACACAGGGGTCCAGGGCGAGCAGTACTTC. It translates to CSARENTGVQGEQYF.

This clonotype was picked up many times. The chain joins TRBV6-1 to TRBJ2-1; 8 bases are shared with TRBD1. There are 15 residues in the CDR3. The V gene's germline CDR1 is MNHNS and CDR2 SASEGT. V lost 4 bases and J lost 2; bases outside the gene matches: 4. The CDR3 sequence is CASSVGQDPYNEQFF. CDR3 in DNA: TGTGCCAGCAGTGTGGGACAGGATCCCTACAATGAGCAGTTCTTC.

This clonotype was observed many times. This chain joins TRBV3-1 and TRBJ1-1, with D perhaps TRBD1 (5 bases). Germline V gene lookup returns CDR1 LGHDT and CDR2 YNNKEL (reference sequence). Trimming pared 1 base from V and 1 base from J, leaving 7 bases between. This CDR3 has 14 residues. The CDR3: CASSQGQPNTEAFF. The CDR3 DNA reads as TGTGCCAGCAGCCAAGGACAGCCGAACACTGAAGCTTTCTTT.

This clonotype was seen at least ten times. The chain combines TRBV12-3 or TRBV12-4 with TRBJ2-7; 8 bases agree with TRBD1. The CDR3 totals 14 residues. The junction had 7 bases not matched to a gene; V was cut back by 4 bases and J by 5 bases. The CDR3 DNA is TGTGCCAGCAGTTCCGGACAGGGTTCGAACGAGCAGTACTTC. It encodes CASSSGQGSNEQYF.